Sequencing of this TCR beta chain was carried out in a study of CD8+ T cells in alopecia areata. Study-wide background: Female approximately 6-11-week-old C3H/HeJ recipients received skin from roughly 6-13-month-old C3H/HeJ graft donors with spontaneous alopecia. Study results and limitations: Whereas mice showed it more clearly, TCR sharing across patients was murkier, possibly because of HLA.

In each case, RNA was isolated and then reverse transcribed into cDNA as the sequencing template. The assay was immunoSEQ multiplex PCR, and TCRdb's table has in-frame clones only and misses some. The sample holds under 350,000 clones, and no clone turns up only once. A sort of pooled cutaneous lymph node cells used CD4, CD8alpha, NKG2D, NKG2ACE and other stains. This clone was observed a few times. Its cognate antigen is unknown. Mouse gene names and germline throughout. The read falls 4 residues short of the CDR3 end, and the missing part is taken from the germline J gene. Per the germline V gene, CDR1 is MSHET and CDR2 is SYDVDS. V lost 3 bases to trimming and J lost 2 bases, with 7 bases between them. The length of the CDR3 is 13 residues.

This receptor was identified in a C3H/HeJ mouse with alopecia areata. For this mouse line, the MHC haplotype is H2-k. Sequencing was carried out using CD4+ T cells sorted from a lymph node. V and J are TRBV29 and TRBJ1-1; D call uncertain. CDR3 amino acids: CASSLHINTEVFF. The part of the CDR3 DNA that was read is TGTGCTAGCAGTTTGCACATTAACACA.